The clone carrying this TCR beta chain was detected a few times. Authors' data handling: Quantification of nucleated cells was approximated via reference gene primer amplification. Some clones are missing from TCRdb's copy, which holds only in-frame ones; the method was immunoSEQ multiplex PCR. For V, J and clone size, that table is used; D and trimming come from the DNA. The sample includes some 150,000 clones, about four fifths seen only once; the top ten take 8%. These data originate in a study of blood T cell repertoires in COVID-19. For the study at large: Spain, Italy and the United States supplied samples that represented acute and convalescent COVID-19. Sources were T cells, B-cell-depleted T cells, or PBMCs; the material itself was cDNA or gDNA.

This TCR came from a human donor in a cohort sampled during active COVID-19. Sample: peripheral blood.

The CDR3 coding sequence is TGCAGCGTTGTCCAGGGTTCTGGCTACACCTTC. Protein sequence: CSVVQGSGYTF. The chain couples TRBV29-1 to TRBJ1-2, with a tentative D call TRBD1 (5 bases). Germline loops: CDR1 SQVTM, CDR2 ANQGSEA. V shed 4 bases and J shed 7 bases, with 10 bases lying between them. CDR3 size: 11 residues.